Detailed here is one T cell receptor (beta chain). The antigen is undetermined. The PCR ran on 60 Vbeta and 13 Jbeta primers. Assay used: immunoSEQ multiplex PCR; TCRdb lists only in-frame clones, some missing. The sample has approximately 160,000 clones; around 68% are singletons. V was clipped by 2 bases and J by 4 bases, with 12 bases between them. The CDR3 is 15 residues long. CDR1 and CDR2 (germline): SGHDN, FVKESK. These data are taken from a study of cytomegalovirus exposure and HLA in healthy donors. General study findings and limits: Most sequenced TCRs were rare (though some public TCRs occurred in many donors).

The TCR comes from a woman aged 40 to 49 in good health and CMV-seropositive. Sequencing was done on a sample of PBMCs. The chain combines TRBV14 with TRBJ1-3, with a weak D call TRBD1 (5 bases). The CDR3 DNA reads as TGTGCCAGCAGCCAATTCAGGGAACGGGGAAACACCATATATTTT. Protein: CASSQFRERGNTIYF.